These T cell receptor beta chains were read from a single sample in a study of T cell responses to AZD1222 COVID-19 vaccine. Clones were sequenced by immunoSEQ multiplex PCR, and TCRdb holds only the in-frame ones, with some missing. The repertoire holds 110,000 or so clones, with about 90% as singletons. The sequenced sample was peripheral blood, obtained on day 0 of AZD1222 vaccination. All receptors derive from an adult in good health. Each CDR3 is given with its conserved first and last residue. D genes are given only for firm matches. The listing skips clone size in some rows; elsewhere it reads once, few, many or a size class.

-	TRBV9	TRBJ1-1	-	CASSVGQASEAFF	TGTGCCAGCAGCGTAGGACAGGCGAGTGAAGCTTTCTTT
-	TRBV2	TRBJ1-1	-	CASSEGVNTEAFF	TGTGCCAGCAGCGAGGGAGTGAACACTGAAGCTTTCTTT
-	TRBV21-1	TRBJ1-6	-	CASSKVGSSYNSPLHF	TGTGCCAGCAGCAAAGTAGGGAGCTCCTATAATTCACCCCTCCACTTT
-	TRBV9	TRBJ1-1	-	CASSVGQRLPGDTEAFF	TGTGCCAGCAGCGTCGGACAACGCCTCCCCGGGGACACTGAAGCTTTCTTT
TRBD1	TRBV2	TRBJ1-2	-	CASSLTGPGYTF	TGTGCCAGCAGTTTGACAGGGCCCGGCTACACCTTC
-	TRBV21-1	TRBJ2-7	few	CASSKAPAPRRNSYEQYF	TGTGCCAGCAGCAAAGCTCCCGCGCCTCGCAGGAATTCCTACGAGCAGTACTTC
-	TRBV5-5	TRBJ1-1	-	CASSYVLDTEAFF	TGTGCCAGCAGCTATGTCCTGGACACTGAAGCTTTCTTT
-	TRBV5-4	TRBJ2-2	-	CASSMGLTTGELFF	TGTGCCAGCAGCATGGGACTCACTACCGGGGAGCTGTTTTTT
-	TRBV15	TRBJ2-1	-	CATKMGRHNEQFF	TGTGCCACCAAGATGGGGAGACACAATGAGCAGTTCTTC
-	TRBV12-3/TRBV12-4	TRBJ1-5	-	CASSLALAPQHF	TGTGCCAGCAGTTTAGCCCTGGCGCCCCAGCATTTT
TRBD2	TRBV6-5	TRBJ2-3	-	CASSYSSLATDTQYF	TGTGCCAGCAGTTACTCTTCACTAGCGACAGATACGCAGTATTTT
-	TRBV7-2	TRBJ1-6	-	CASSFGAGRDYNSPLHF	TGTGCCAGCAGCTTCGGTGCGGGACGGGACTATAATTCACCCCTCCACTTT
-	TRBV12-5	TRBJ2-1	-	CASGVWGSYNEQFF	TGTGCTAGTGGTGTTTGGGGCTCCTACAATGAGCAGTTCTTC
-	TRBV2	TRBJ2-3	-	CASRDGSADTQYF	TGTGCCAGCAGGGATGGATCCGCAGATACGCAGTATTTT
TRBD1	TRBV24-1	TRBJ2-1	-	CATSDSLRGQGTYNEQFF	TGTGCCACCAGTGATTCCCTTCGGGGACAGGGGACCTACAATGAGCAGTTCTTC
-	TRBV12-5	TRBJ2-1	few	CASGLARNEQFF	TGTGCTAGTGGTTTGGCACGGAATGAGCAGTTCTTC
-	TRBV29-1	TRBJ1-1	-	CSVLSGRMAFF	TGCAGCGTTCTATCAGGGAGGATGGCTTTCTTT
-	TRBV7-9	TRBJ1-4	-	CASSPGGSDEKLFF	TGTGCCAGCAGCCCGGGAGGGTCTGATGAAAAACTGTTTTTT
TRBD2	TRBV12-3/TRBV12-4	TRBJ2-7	-	CASSIAGGYEQYF	TGTGCCAGCAGTATAGCGGGGGGCTACGAGCAGTACTTC
TRBD1	TRBV4-3	TRBJ2-2	-	CASSPRDSRTGELFF	TGCGCCAGCAGCCCCCGGGACAGTAGAACCGGGGAGCTGTTTTTT
-	TRBV5-5	TRBJ1-2	-	CASSLVGESYGYTF	TGTGCCAGCAGCTTGGTAGGAGAGTCCTATGGCTACACCTTC
TRBD2	TRBV5-1	TRBJ2-1	-	CASNLLGGPWNEQFF	TGCGCCAGCAACCTGTTGGGAGGGCCGTGGAATGAGCAGTTCTTC
-	TRBV30	TRBJ1-4	-	CAWTVGLTNEKLFF	TGTGCCTGGACGGTAGGGCTCACTAATGAAAAACTGTTTTTT
TRBD1	TRBV6-5	TRBJ2-5	-	CASRTGTVQETQYF	TGTGCCAGCAGGACCGGGACAGTTCAAGAGACCCAGTACTTC
TRBD1	TRBV5-6	TRBJ1-2	-	CASSLTGGHGYTF	TGTGCCAGCAGCTTGACAGGGGGCCATGGCTACACCTTC
-	TRBV7-9	TRBJ1-2	-	CASSRAHSGHTLGYTF	TGTGCCAGCAGCCGCGCCCATTCGGGACATACTCTTGGCTACACCTTC
TRBD1	TRBV5-1	TRBJ1-5	-	CASSLGTGGQPQHF	TGCGCCAGCAGCTTGGGAACAGGGGGTCAGCCCCAGCATTTT
-	TRBV27	TRBJ1-6	-	CASSLSSGRTSSYNSPLHF	TGTGCCAGCAGTTTATCATCGGGCAGAACAAGCTCCTATAATTCACCCCTCCACTTT
-	TRBV18	TRBJ2-7	-	CASSVTAPGVTYEQYF	TGTGCCAGCTCAGTCACCGCTCCAGGAGTAACCTACGAGCAGTACTTC
-	TRBV5-1	TRBJ1-3	-	CASTPGGSSGNTIYF	TGCGCCAGCACCCCGGGGGGTAGCTCTGGAAACACCATATATTTT
-	TRBV5-1	TRBJ2-1	-	CASSLGDLNSYNEQFF	TGCGCCAGCAGCTTGGGGGACCTCAATTCCTACAATGAGCAGTTCTTC
TRBD1	TRBV23-1	TRBJ1-1	-	CASATPRDRDTEAFF	TGCGCCAGCGCAACTCCTCGGGACAGGGACACTGAAGCTTTCTTT
-	TRBV29-1	TRBJ2-5	-	CSVLDGRSETQYF	TGCAGCGTGTTGGACGGACGATCGGAGACCCAGTACTTC
-	TRBV7-2	TRBJ2-1	-	CASSPRTRQAEQFF	TGTGCCAGCAGCCCGCGGACTAGACAGGCTGAGCAGTTCTTC
-	TRBV7-2	TRBJ1-5	-	CASSYRGAASNQPQHF	TGTGCCAGCAGTTATCGCGGGGCAGCTAGCAATCAGCCCCAGCATTTT
-	TRBV5-5	TRBJ1-1	-	CASSLQGSQNTEAFF	TGTGCCAGCAGCCTGCAGGGGTCTCAGAACACTGAAGCTTTCTTT
TRBD2	TRBV29-1	TRBJ2-3	-	CSAERGSTDTQYF	TGCAGCGCGGAGCGGGGGTCCACAGATACGCAGTATTTT
TRBD1	TRBV7-9	TRBJ1-1	-	CASSTPRQGAYTEAFF	TGTGCCAGCAGCACCCCCCGACAGGGGGCGTATACTGAAGCTTTCTTT
-	TRBV5-1	TRBJ1-2	once	CASSPRPEYNYGYTF	TGCGCCAGCAGCCCGCGGCCCGAGTACAACTATGGCTACACCTTC
-	TRBV11-3	TRBJ2-1	-	CASSLRGRGVNEQFF	TGTGCCAGCAGCTTACGAGGAAGGGGGGTCAATGAGCAGTTCTTC
TRBD2	TRBV3-1/TRBV3-2	TRBJ2-1	-	CASSQARAGTRLPNEQFF	TGTGCCAGCAGCCAAGCCCGGGCGGGGACTAGGCTTCCCAATGAGCAGTTCTTC
TRBD1	TRBV11-2	TRBJ1-1	-	CASSPRTGGETEAFF	TGTGCCAGCAGCCCGAGGACAGGAGGCGAAACTGAAGCTTTCTTT
-	TRBV6-2/TRBV6-3	TRBJ2-7	-	CASSYYGGSGEQYF	TGTGCCAGCAGTTACTATGGGGGCTCGGGGGAGCAGTACTTC
-	TRBV5-1	TRBJ1-1	few	CASSFGGGTEAFF	TGCGCCAGCAGCTTCGGGGGTGGGACTGAAGCTTTCTTT
-	TRBV15	TRBJ2-2	-	CATSSSRAGELFF	TGTGCCACCAGCTCCTCTCGGGCCGGGGAGCTGTTTTTT
TRBD1	TRBV19	TRBJ1-5	-	CASSIIGTGGSVQPQHF	TGTGCCAGTAGTATAATAGGGACAGGGGGGTCGGTTCAGCCCCAGCATTTT
TRBD1	TRBV4-1	TRBJ2-1	-	CASSRGQLNEQFF	TGCGCCAGCAGCCGGGGACAGCTCAATGAGCAGTTCTTC
-	TRBV4-1	TRBJ1-6	-	CASSQAGRFRNSPLHF	TGCGCCAGCAGCCAAGCCGGGAGGTTTCGTAATTCACCCCTCCACTTT
-	TRBV6-5	TRBJ2-5	-	CASSYSPSGETQYF	TGTGCCAGCAGTTACTCTCCCAGTGGCGAGACCCAGTACTTC
-	TRBV5-6	TRBJ2-7	once	CASSLVGFSYEQYF	TGTGCCAGCAGCTTGGTGGGTTTTTCCTACGAGCAGTACTTC
-	TRBV27	TRBJ2-1	-	CASQGPQNYNEQFF	TGTGCTTCGCAGGGCCCGCAAAACTACAATGAGCAGTTCTTC
TRBD1	TRBV7-9	TRBJ2-7	-	CASSLARGQGREQYF	TGTGCCAGCAGCTTAGCTCGGGGACAGGGGCGCGAGCAGTACTTC